The rows below give T cell receptor beta chains drawn from one sample of a study of CDR3 diversity in severe acne. One entry per CDR3 protein, called by TCRdb with MiXCR from the PCR reads. The data show about 97,000 distinct CDR3 sequences, approximately 47% seen once. The sequenced sample was blood. The receptor source for this set is a male donor with acne. The CDR3 runs from the conserved cysteine through the conserved F or W. The D gene is left open where the match is weak. Clone sizes are given selectively: once, few, many, or a class where the clone is expanded.

>many|NA|TRBV20-1|14|TRBJ2-1
CSAPRSGQHNEQFF
TGCAGTGCCCCCAGGAGCGGGCAACACAATGAGCAGTTCTTC
>NA|NA|TRBV14|12|TRBJ2-3
CASSQDPYAQYF
TGTGCCAGCAGCCAAGATCCGTATGCGCAGTATTTT
>once|NA|TRBV7-8|17|TRBJ1-5
CASSSNMDGHSNQPQHF
TGTGCCAGCAGCTCAAATATGGACGGACATAGCAATCAGCCCCAGCATTTT
>few|TRBD1|TRBV7-3|15|TRBJ1-3
CASSLGTGTGNTIYF
TGTGCCAGCAGCCTCGGGACAGGGACTGGAAACACCATATATTTT
>NA|TRBD1|TRBV7-9|16|TRBJ2-5
CASSLAGHRGEETQYF
TGTGCCAGCAGCTTAGCGGGTCACAGGGGAGAGGAGACCCAGTACTTC
>NA|NA|TRBV29-1|10|TRBJ2-5
CSVLEETQYF
TGCAGCGTTTTGGAGGAGACCCAGTACTTC
>once|NA|TRBV5-8|15|TRBJ1-2
CASSFHRDFGYGYTF
TGTGCCAGCAGCTTTCACAGGGACTTCGGCTATGGCTACACCTTC
>many|NA|TRBV7-9|15|TRBJ2-2
CASSLGTPGNGELFF
TGTGCCAGCAGCTTAGGGACACCCGGGAACGGGGAGCTGTTTTTT
>many|NA|TRBV19|18|TRBJ2-5
CASSTNGHGSRGSETQYF
TGTGCCAGTAGTACTAACGGTCACGGATCCCGGGGTAGCGAGACCCAGTACTTC
>many|TRBD2|TRBV7-3|18|TRBJ2-3
CASSLTMVAGADRDTQYF
TGTGCCAGCAGCTTAACGATGGTAGCGGGAGCCGATAGGGATACGCAGTATTTT
>few|NA|TRBV7-8|13|TRBJ1-1
CASSLDSNTEAFF
TGTGCCAGCAGCCTTGACTCGAACACTGAAGCTTTCTTT
>NA|TRBD1|TRBV20-1|15|TRBJ1-2
CSARRPGTGFYGYTF
TGCAGTGCTCGTCGTCCCGGGACAGGGTTCTATGGCTACACCTTC
>NA|NA|TRBV15|15|TRBJ2-3
CATSRSRGSTDTQYF
TGTGCCACCAGCAGGAGCCGGGGAAGCACAGATACGCAGTATTTT
>NA|NA|TRBV7-9|14|TRBJ2-2
CASSLGGTGGELFF
TGTGCCAGCAGCTTAGGAGGGACTGGCGGGGAGCTGTTTTTT
>NA|NA|TRBV10-2|14|TRBJ2-7
CASRGTFRAYEQYF
TGTGCCAGCAGGGGGACTTTCCGCGCCTACGAGCAGTACTTC
>NA|NA|TRBV9|14|TRBJ1-6
CASSVGMPDSPLHF
TGTGCCAGCAGCGTAGGGATGCCAGACTCACCCCTCCACTTT
>many|NA|TRBV5-1|14|TRBJ2-1
CASSFRGGPNEQFF
TGCGCCAGCAGCTTCCGGGGCGGTCCGAATGAGCAGTTCTTC
>NA|NA|TRBV10-3|14|TRBJ1-5
CASSYLQDDQPQHF
TGTGCCAGCAGTTACTTACAGGACGATCAGCCCCAGCATTTT
>NA|NA|TRBV20-1|13|TRBJ1-1
CSARKGLNTEAFF
TGCAGTGCTAGGAAAGGGTTGAACACTGAAGCTTTCTTT
>NA|NA|TRBV20-1|14|TRBJ2-3
CSAKGSRSTDMQYF
TGCAGTGCCAAGGGGAGCAGAAGCACGGATATGCAGTATTTT
>NA|NA|TRBV4-3|14|TRBJ1-1
CASSQDPQGTEAFF
TGCGCCAGCAGCCAAGATCCTCAGGGCACTGAAGCTTTCTTT
>few|TRBD1|TRBV4-3|13|TRBJ1-1
CASSLGQGTEAFF
TGCGCCAGCAGCCTCGGACAGGGAACTGAAGCTTTCTTT
>NA|NA|TRBV24-1|10|TRBJ1-1
CATRQSEAFF
TGTGCCACGAGACAGTCGGAAGCTTTCTTT
>many|NA|TRBV24-1|13|TRBJ2-3
CATRGTAPGTQYF
TGTGCCACCAGAGGGACCGCCCCGGGCACGCAGTATTTT
>NA|NA|TRBV14|13|TRBJ1-3
CASTLAKSSTIYF
TGTGCCAGCACCCTGGCGAAGTCTAGCACCATATATTTT
>NA|NA|TRBV18|15|TRBJ2-2
CASSPFIGDAGELFF
TGTGCCAGCTCACCATTTATAGGGGATGCCGGGGAGCTGTTTTTT
>few|NA|TRBV2|17|TRBJ1-5
CASSGPQGPATNQPQHF
TGTGCCAGCAGTGGACCTCAGGGGCCCGCAACCAATCAGCCCCAGCATTTT
>NA|TRBD1|TRBV24-1|14|TRBJ2-7
CASSGGQDAYEQYF
TGTGCCAGCAGCGGTGGACAGGACGCCTACGAGCAGTACTTC
>many|NA|TRBV7-9|15|TRBJ1-3
CASSLARGGLNTIYF
TGTGCCAGCAGCTTAGCGCGAGGGGGACTAAACACCATATATTTT
>NA|TRBD2|TRBV29-1|15|TRBJ2-3
CSVEGLAGVGDTQYF
TGCAGCGTTGAGGGACTAGCGGGAGTGGGAGATACGCAGTATTTT
>many|NA|TRBV7-2|13|TRBJ2-3
CASSPAGPDTQYF
TGTGCCAGCAGCCCCGCAGGGCCAGATACGCAGTATTTT
>many|NA|TRBV7-3|15|TRBJ2-2
CASSSGQKNTGELFF
TGTGCCAGCAGCTCCGGACAAAAGAACACCGGGGAGCTGTTTTTT
>NA|TRBD1|TRBV7-9|16|TRBJ2-5
CASSLAGDRDVVTQYF
TGTGCCAGCAGTCTGGCTGGGGACAGGGATGTGGTGACCCAGTACTTC
>NA|NA|TRBV11-2|15|TRBJ2-7
CASSGPPGGLYEQYF
TGTGCCAGCAGTGGACCCCCCGGAGGGTTATACGAGCAGTACTTC
>many|NA|TRBV5-8|14|TRBJ2-7
CASSLGLAVNEQCF
TGTGCCAGCAGCTTGGGGCTAGCTGTTAACGAGCAGTGCTTC
>NA|NA|TRBV7-9|15|TRBJ2-7
CASSLGASSSYEQYF
TGTGCCAGCAGCTTAGGAGCATCGAGCTCCTACGAGCAGTACTTC
>many|NA|TRBV5-6|13|TRBJ1-2
CASSLRQGVGYTF
TGTGCCAGCAGCTTGCGGCAGGGAGTCGGCTACACCTTC
>many|NA|TRBV6-6|16|TRBJ2-6
CASSYNSQGGANVLTF
TGTGCCAGCAGTTACAATAGCCAGGGTGGGGCCAACGTCCTGACTTTC
>once|TRBD1|TRBV7-9|15|TRBJ2-7
CASSPEDRNSYEQYF
TGTGCCAGCAGCCCGGAGGACAGGAACTCCTACGAGCAGTACTTC
>few|TRBD1|TRBV7-9|13|TRBJ2-7
CASSRTGSAEQYF
TGTGCCAGCAGCCGGACAGGGTCGGCCGAGCAGTACTTC
>many|TRBD1|TRBV7-6|17|TRBJ1-3
CASSEGQGVSFGNTIYF
TGTGCCAGCAGCGAGGGACAGGGAGTATCTTTTGGAAACACCATATATTTT
>NA|NA|TRBV20-1|15|TRBJ2-7
CSASPPVATLYEQYF
TGCAGTGCTAGTCCCCCAGTAGCTACGCTTTACGAGCAGTACTTC
>many|NA|TRBV19|15|TRBJ1-1
CASSLGQPLNTEAFF
TGTGCCAGTAGCCTCGGACAGCCCTTGAACACTGAAGCTTTCTTT
>many|TRBD1|TRBV5-1|14|TRBJ1-4
CASSLVQGGEKLFF
TGCGCCAGCAGCTTGGTACAGGGGGGTGAAAAACTGTTTTTT
>NA|NA|TRBV9|12|TRBJ1-2
CASSQVGLGYTF
TGTGCCAGCAGCCAAGTCGGACTGGGCTACACCTTC
>NA|NA|TRBV6-1|14|TRBJ1-1
CASKSPGTITEAFF
TGTGCCAGCAAGTCTCCAGGGACTATCACTGAAGCTTTCTTT